This T cell receptor beta chain was obtained from a study of OX40 agonist ivuxolimab in advanced cancers. Study details: Aged about 20 to 80 with a mean of 60 years, they were 75% to 85% male.

Germline-derived CDR1 and CDR2 are SGHAT and FQNNGV. The CDR3 is made up of 18 amino acids. Trimming took off 3 bases at V and 1 base at J, with 21 bases between the two ends. Study observations and caveats: In the 0.1 to 3.0 mg/kg range, CD4+ and CD8+ blood T cells had expanded clonally by week 6. Antigen specificity of clonally expanded peripheral T cells was not established.

Profiled with immunoSEQ multiplex PCR; TCRdb holds only in-frame clones, not every one. Of just under 85,000 clones in the sample, 83% were seen once. This clone has a handful of counts. Its antigen is as yet unknown. The source material was CD4+ or CD8+ T cells sorted from blood, sampled in a trial of the OX40 agonist ivuxolimab. The chain has TRBV11-2 and TRBJ1-1; D might be TRBD1 (6 bases). This sequence was found in an adult with an advanced solid tumor such as melanoma, head and neck, liver or kidney cancer. Here the CDR3 reads CASSLRSGTNMGNTEAFF. The DNA for the CDR3 is TGTGCCAGCAGCTTGCGATCCGGGACAAATATGGGGAACACTGAAGCTTTCTTT.